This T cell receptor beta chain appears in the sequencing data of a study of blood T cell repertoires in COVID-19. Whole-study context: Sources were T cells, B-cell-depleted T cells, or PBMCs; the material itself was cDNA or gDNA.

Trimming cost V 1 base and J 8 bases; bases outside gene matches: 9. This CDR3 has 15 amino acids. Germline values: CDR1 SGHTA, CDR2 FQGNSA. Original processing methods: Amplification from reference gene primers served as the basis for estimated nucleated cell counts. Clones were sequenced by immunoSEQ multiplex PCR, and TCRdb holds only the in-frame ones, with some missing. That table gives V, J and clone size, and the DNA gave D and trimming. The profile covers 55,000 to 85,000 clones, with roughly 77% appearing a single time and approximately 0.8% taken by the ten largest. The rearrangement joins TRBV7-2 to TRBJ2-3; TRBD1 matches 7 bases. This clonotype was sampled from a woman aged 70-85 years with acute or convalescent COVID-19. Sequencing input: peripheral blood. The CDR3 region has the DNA TGTGCCAGCAGCTTAGAGGGGGCGAGTTGGTCTACGCAGTATTTT. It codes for CASSLEGASWSTQYF.